The 10 T cell receptor beta chains given below trace back to one sample, sequenced in a study of T cells after yellow fever vaccination. MiXCR, applied by TCRdb to the 5' RACE reads, yields one record per CDR3 protein. The profile shows 500,000 to 650,000 distinct CDR3 sequences, about 13% of them singletons. The sample here was PBMCs, taken on the day of the yellow fever booster vaccination. These receptors all stem from a man aged 25-40 years who received the YFV17D yellow fever vaccine.

This clonotype came up many times. This chain joins TRBV5-1 and TRBJ2-7, with TRBD2 as a possible D gene (6 bases). Germline V gene sequence: CDR1 SGHRS, CDR2 YFSETQ. The V gene lost 4 bases and the J gene lost 1 base, with 9 bases spanning the gap. This CDR3 spans 13 amino acids. CDR3 sequence reads: CASSGGPSYEQYF. CDR3 DNA: TGCGCCAGCAGCGGAGGGCCATCCTACGAGCAGTACTTC.

V usage is TRBV29-1 and J usage is TRBJ2-5; D tentatively fits TRBD1 or TRBD2 (5 bases each). Germline V CDR1 and CDR2: SQVTM, ANQGSEA. This CDR3 spans 12 amino acids. Trimming pared 7 bases from V and 7 bases from J, leaving 16 bases between. The CDR3 region is CSGGTLIGTQYF. CDR3 bases: TGCAGCGGGGGGACCCTAATAGGGACCCAGTACTTC.

This clonotype was found many times. This sequence joins TRBV7-2 and TRBJ2-2; D not resolved. CDR3 length equals 13 residues. The germline CDR1 and CDR2 sequences are SGHTA and FQGNSA. Trimming removed 5 bases at V and 0 bases at J, with 4 bases between. The CDR3 reads CASSDPNTGELFF. CDR3 nucleotide sequence: TGTGCCAGCAGCGACCCGAACACCGGGGAGCTGTTTTTT.

This sequence joins TRBV20-1 and TRBJ2-1, with TRBD2 identical over 9 bases. Germline V gene lookup returns CDR1 DFQATT and CDR2 SNEGSKA (reference sequence). This CDR3 has 11 residues. After removal of 6 bases from V and 12 bases from J, the junction contained 6 bases not matched to a gene. This CDR3 reads CSAPLAGVQFF. The DNA of the CDR3 is TGCAGTGCACCCTTAGCGGGGGTGCAGTTCTTC.

The genes are TRBV10-3 and TRBJ2-1, with 12 bases that match TRBD2. This CDR3 is 14 amino acids long. Germline V lookup: CDR1 ENHRY, CDR2 SYGVKD. Trimming cost V 5 bases and J 8 bases; bases outside gene matches: 4. The CDR3 DNA reads as TGTGCCATCAGTTCGTCTAGCGGGAGGGATGAGCAGTTCTTC. Translating gives CAISSSSGRDEQFF.

V usage is TRBV29-1 and J usage is TRBJ2-3; the D is unclear. There are 13 residues in the CDR3. V gave up 1 base and J gave up 7 bases, with 12 bases separating them. Per germline, CDR1 SQVTM and CDR2 ANQGSEA. CDR3 in amino acids: CSVEASVGNTQYF. The CDR3, as DNA: TGCAGCGTTGAAGCCTCGGTGGGTAATACGCAGTATTTT.

This rearrangement joins TRBV5-1 to TRBJ2-3; D not certain. Germline CDR1 SGHRS, CDR2 YFSETQ. This CDR3 comprises 15 residues. The germline V and J ends were trimmed by 1 base and 2 bases, with 11 bases remaining between them. The CDR3 DNA reads as TGCGCCAGCAGCTTGCCCCTCATGACCACAGATACGCAGTATTTT. Residues: CASSLPLMTTDTQYF.

This clonotype was counted a few times. The rearrangement joins TRBV28 to TRBJ1-2; the D gene is possibly TRBD1 (6 bases). Germline CDR1 reads MDHEN; CDR2 reads SYDVKM. CDR3 size: 11 residues. V was trimmed by 6 bases and J by 4 bases, leaving 6 bases between them. The CDR3: CASRDSYGYTF. CDR3 DNA: TGTGCCAGCAGGGACAGCTATGGCTACACCTTC.

This clonotype appeared a few times. The chain couples TRBV19 to TRBJ2-7; a possible D gene is TRBD2 (6 bases). Per germline, CDR1 LNHDA and CDR2 SQIVND (reference sequence). The CDR3 is made up of 14 amino acids. Trimming took off 3 bases at V and 5 bases at J, with 14 bases between the two ends. The CDR3 bases are TGTGCCAGTAGTATCGCCGGGAGCAAACACGAGCAGTACTTC. Its protein is CASSIAGSKHEQYF. Full variable domain (remainder filled in from reference TRBV19 and TRBJ2-7): DGGITQSPKYLFRKEGQNVTLSCEQNLNHDAMYWYRQDPGQGLRLIYYSQIVNDFQKGDIAEGYSVSREKKESFPLTVTSAQKNPTAFYLCASSIAGSKHEQYFGPGTRLTVT.

This clonotype has at least ten counts. J is TRBJ1-2 and V is TRBV5-1; D is undetermined. This CDR3 has 14 amino acids. Looked up from germline, CDR1 is SGHRS and CDR2 is YFSETQ. V was shortened by 0 bases and J by 2 bases, with 8 bases between the two germline ends. CDR3 nucleotides: TGCGCCAGCAGCTTGGCCTTGGGGAACTATGGCTACACCTTC. Its translation is CASSLALGNYGYTF.